A single sample is the source of the 15 T cell receptor beta chains below, sequenced in a study of cytomegalovirus exposure and HLA in healthy donors. The repertoire was sequenced with immunoSEQ multiplex PCR; TCRdb's copy has only in-frame clones and lacks some. This sample has about 120,000 clones, with approximately 92% found just once. Sequencing input: PBMCs. The receptors come from a woman between 18 and 29 years old in good health and CMV-seronegative.

The chain uses TRBV10-3 and TRBJ2-7; the D is unclear. Germline V gives CDR1 ENHRY, CDR2 SYGVKD. With 8 bases removed from V and 1 base from J, the gap between germline ends came to 12 bases. The CDR3 has 13 amino acids. CDR3 nucleotides: TGTGCCATCGACCCGACTGGATCCTACGAGCAGTACTTC. Its protein is CAIDPTGSYEQYF.

V usage is TRBV29-1 and J usage is TRBJ1-4, with D hard to call. V lost 6 bases and J lost 5, with 13 bases in between. In germline, CDR1 is SQVTM, CDR2 ANQGSEA. The CDR3 spans 13 residues. CDR3 DNA sequence: TGCAGCGTGGCCGAGAGGGAGAATGAAAAACTGTTTTTT. As protein: CSVAERENEKLFF.

The gene calls are TRBV27 and TRBJ1-2; no clear D gene. CDR1 MNHEY and CDR2 SMNVEV come from the germline V gene (reference sequence). This CDR3 has 17 amino acids. V dropped 3 bases and J dropped 2 bases, with 19 bases sitting between them. The DNA of the CDR3 is TGTGCCAGCAGTTTTTCCGGAGCCTTCAATTCGAACTATGGCTACACCTTC. Translated, it gives CASSFSGAFNSNYGYTF.

This clone has just a few counts. This CDR3 is CASTNSNYGYTF. The DNA of the CDR3 is TGTGCCAGCACAAATTCTAACTATGGCTACACCTTC. The chain combines TRBV28 with TRBJ1-2; unclear D gene. Germline loops: CDR1 MDHEN, CDR2 SYDVKM. The germline V and J ends were trimmed by 7 bases and 0 bases, with 6 bases remaining between them. The CDR3 consists of 12 residues.

This clone was seen only a few times. The chain links TRBV2 to TRBJ1-6; D is perhaps TRBD1 (5 bases). The V gene's germline CDR1 is SNHLY and CDR2 FYNNEI. The V gene lost 7 bases and the J gene lost 0 bases, with 7 bases spanning the gap. The CDR3 runs 14 residues. CDR3 region: CASMTDSYNSPLHF. In nucleotides, the CDR3 is TGTGCCAGCATGACAGACTCCTATAATTCACCCCTCCACTTT.

The chain uses TRBV28 and TRBJ1-5; maybe TRBD1 (6 bases). CDR1 MDHEN and CDR2 SYDVKM come from the germline V gene. V lost 2 bases and J 3 bases, leaving 11 bases between the germline ends. There are 15 residues in the CDR3. The CDR3: CASSLGRGVNQPQHF. The CDR3 DNA follows: TGTGCCAGCAGTTTAGGCAGGGGTGTCAATCAGCCCCAGCATTTT.

The chain combines TRBV11-2 with TRBJ1-1; TRBD1 matches at 7 bases. The J segment lost 5 bases and the V segment lost 5 bases, leaving 14 bases of the junction unmatched. CDR3 length: 16 residues. Germline V lookup: CDR1 SGHAT, CDR2 FQNNGV. The CDR3 here is CASSRGRRQGVTEAFF. CDR3 nucleotides: TGTGCCAGCAGCCGCGGGAGGAGACAGGGTGTAACTGAAGCTTTCTTT.

V is TRBV7-9 and J is TRBJ2-5; D possibly corresponds to TRBD2 (5 bases). This CDR3 is built from 14 residues. V was trimmed by 8 bases and J by 5 bases, leaving 18 bases between them. The germline CDR1 and CDR2 sequences are SEHNR and FQNEAQ (reference sequence). The CDR3 nucleotides read TGTGCCAGCCAACGGCCCCAGACGGGGGAGACCCAGTACTTC. This encodes CASQRPQTGETQYF.

This chain connects TRBV28 to TRBJ2-5; weak D call: TRBD2 (5 bases). The V gene's germline CDR1 is MDHEN and CDR2 SYDVKM. The V end lost 6 bases, the J end lost 4 bases, and 9 bases lay between the germline ends. This CDR3 comprises 12 residues. CDR3 amino acids: CASRRESETQYF. As DNA, the CDR3 is TGTGCCAGCAGGAGGGAGTCAGAGACCCAGTACTTC. Full variable domain (rest looked up from reference TRBV28 and TRBJ2-5): DVKVTQSSRYLVKRTGEKVFLECVQDMDHENMFWYRQDPGLGLRLIYFSYDVKMKEKGDIPEGYSVSREKKERFSLILESASTNQTSMYLCASRRESETQYFGPGTRLLVL.

The rearrangement joins TRBV28 to TRBJ2-1; 11 nucleotides match TRBD2. The CDR3 sequence is 14 residues long. With 5 bases clipped from V and 7 bases from J, the junction kept 4 bases outside the gene matches. CDR1 and CDR2 (germline): MDHEN, SYDVKM. The CDR3 spells CASSLAGGRNEQFF. The CDR3 coding sequence is TGTGCCAGCAGTCTAGCGGGAGGAAGAAATGAGCAGTTCTTC.

V usage is TRBV29-1 and J usage is TRBJ2-6; the D is unclear. The CDR3 has 15 amino acids. V was pared by 4 bases and J by 0 bases, with 10 bases between. CDR1 is SQVTM, CDR2 ANQGSEA, per germline. The CDR3 sequence: CSVAPQRSGANVLTF. DNA for the CDR3: TGCAGCGTTGCGCCCCAGCGCTCTGGGGCCAACGTCCTGACTTTC.

This chain joins TRBV2 and TRBJ2-5; D perhaps matches TRBD2 (5 bases). CDR3 size: 13 residues. The V and J ends lost 6 bases and 2 bases respectively, with 10 bases between them. Germline V gene sequence: CDR1 SNHLY, CDR2 FYNNEI. The CDR3 DNA is TGTGCCAGCAGCCGGGGTGGGCAAGAGACCCAGTACTTC. The encoded protein is CASSRGGQETQYF.

V usage is TRBV2 and J usage is TRBJ1-5, with D perhaps TRBD1 (5 bases). Trimming pared 2 bases from V and 1 base from J, leaving 6 bases between. Per germline, CDR1 SNHLY and CDR2 FYNNEI. The CDR3 is 14 residues long. The CDR3 loop reads CASSERGSNQPQHF. The CDR3 bases are TGTGCCAGCAGTGAAAGGGGAAGCAATCAGCCCCAGCATTTT.

The V gene is TRBV18, the J gene TRBJ2-7; D might be TRBD1 (5 bases). Trimming cost V 3 bases and J 4 bases, with 13 bases left between them. Germline-derived CDR1 and CDR2 are KGHSH and LQKENI. This CDR3 is built from 14 residues. The CDR3 sequence is CASSPGQGPYEQYV. The CDR3 nucleotides are TGTGCCAGCTCACCCGGTCAGGGTCCTTACGAGCAGTACGTC.

The CDR3 sequence is CASSQGRIGPRETQYF. The CDR3 DNA follows: TGTGCCAGCAGCCAAGGGAGGATCGGACCGAGGGAGACCCAGTACTTC. This chain links TRBV4-2 with TRBJ2-5, with a weak D call TRBD2 (5 bases). V was trimmed by 1 base and J by 5 bases, leaving 17 bases between them. Germline V lookup: CDR1 LGHNA, CDR2 YNFKEQ. CDR3 length: 16 amino acids.